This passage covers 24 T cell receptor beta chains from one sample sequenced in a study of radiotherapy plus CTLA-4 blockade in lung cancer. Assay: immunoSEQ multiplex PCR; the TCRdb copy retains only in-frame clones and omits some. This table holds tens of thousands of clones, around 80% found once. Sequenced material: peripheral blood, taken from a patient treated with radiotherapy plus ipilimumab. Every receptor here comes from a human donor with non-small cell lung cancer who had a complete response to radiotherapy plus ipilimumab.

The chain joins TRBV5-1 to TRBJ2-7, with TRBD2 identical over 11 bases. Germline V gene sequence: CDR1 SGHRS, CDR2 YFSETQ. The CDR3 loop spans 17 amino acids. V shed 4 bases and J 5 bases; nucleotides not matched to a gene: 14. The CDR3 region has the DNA TGCGCCAGCAGCCTCCGTGGGATGGGACTAGCGGAGCACGAGCAGTACTTC. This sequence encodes CASSLRGMGLAEHEQYF.

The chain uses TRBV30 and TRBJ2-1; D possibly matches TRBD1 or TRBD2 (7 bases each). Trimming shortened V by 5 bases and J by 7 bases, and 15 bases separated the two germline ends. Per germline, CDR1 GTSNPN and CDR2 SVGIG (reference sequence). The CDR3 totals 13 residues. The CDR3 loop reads CAWATGRGNEQFF. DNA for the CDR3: TGTGCCTGGGCGACAGGGAGGGGGAATGAGCAGTTCTTC.

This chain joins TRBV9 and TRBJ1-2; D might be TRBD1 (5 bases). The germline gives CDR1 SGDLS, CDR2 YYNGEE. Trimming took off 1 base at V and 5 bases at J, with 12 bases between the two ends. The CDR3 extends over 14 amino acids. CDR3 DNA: TGTGCCAGCAGCGTAATCGACAGTCTATATGGCTACACCTTC. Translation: CASSVIDSLYGYTF. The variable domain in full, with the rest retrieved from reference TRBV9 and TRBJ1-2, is DSGVTQTPKHLITATGQRVTLRCSPRSGDLSVYWYQQSLDQGLQFLIQYYNGEERAKGNILERFSAQQFPDLHSELNLSSLELGDSALYFCASSVIDSLYGYTFGSGTRLTVV.

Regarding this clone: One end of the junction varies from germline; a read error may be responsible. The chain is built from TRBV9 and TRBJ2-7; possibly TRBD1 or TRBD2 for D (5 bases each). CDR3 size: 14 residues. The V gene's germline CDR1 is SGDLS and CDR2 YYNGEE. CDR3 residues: CVSSVGDGPYEQYF. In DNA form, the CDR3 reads TGTGTCAGCAGCGTAGGGGACGGACCCTACGAGCAGTACTTC.

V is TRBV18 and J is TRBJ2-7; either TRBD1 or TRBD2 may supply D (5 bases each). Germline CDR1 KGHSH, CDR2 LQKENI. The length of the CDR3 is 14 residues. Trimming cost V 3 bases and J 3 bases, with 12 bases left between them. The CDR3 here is CASSPRDRDYEQYF. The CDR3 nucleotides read TGTGCCAGCTCACCCCGGGACCGAGACTACGAGCAGTACTTC.

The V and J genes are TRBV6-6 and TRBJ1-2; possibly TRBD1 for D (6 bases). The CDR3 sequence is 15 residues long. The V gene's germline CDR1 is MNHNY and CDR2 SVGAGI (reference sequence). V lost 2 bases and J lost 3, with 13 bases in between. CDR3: CASSYGGGKDYGYTF. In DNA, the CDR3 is TGTGCCAGCAGTTACGGGGGGGGCAAGGACTATGGCTACACCTTC.

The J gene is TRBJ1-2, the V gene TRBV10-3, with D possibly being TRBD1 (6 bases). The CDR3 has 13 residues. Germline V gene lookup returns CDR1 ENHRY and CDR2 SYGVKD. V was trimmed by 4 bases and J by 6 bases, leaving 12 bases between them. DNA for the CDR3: TGTGCCATCAGTGGGGAGGGGGTTGATGGCTACACCTTC. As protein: CAISGEGVDGYTF.

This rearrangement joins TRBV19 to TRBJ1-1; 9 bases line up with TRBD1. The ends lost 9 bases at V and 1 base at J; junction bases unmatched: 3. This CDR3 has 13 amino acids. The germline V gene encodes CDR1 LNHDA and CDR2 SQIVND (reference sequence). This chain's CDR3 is CASRQGGNTEAFF. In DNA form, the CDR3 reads TGTGCCAGCCGACAGGGGGGGAACACTGAAGCTTTCTTT. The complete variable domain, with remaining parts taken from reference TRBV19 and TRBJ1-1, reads DGGITQSPKYLFRKEGQNVTLSCEQNLNHDAMYWYRQDPGQGLRLIYYSQIVNDFQKGDIAEGYSVSREKKESFPLTVTSAQKNPTAFYLCASRQGGNTEAFFGQGTRLTVV.

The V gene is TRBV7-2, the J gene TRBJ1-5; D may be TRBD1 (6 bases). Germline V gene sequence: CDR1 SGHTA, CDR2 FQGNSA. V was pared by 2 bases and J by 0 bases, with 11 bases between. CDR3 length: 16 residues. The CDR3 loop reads CASSLIQGYSNQPQHF. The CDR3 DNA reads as TGTGCCAGCAGCTTAATCCAGGGGTATAGCAATCAGCCCCAGCATTTT.

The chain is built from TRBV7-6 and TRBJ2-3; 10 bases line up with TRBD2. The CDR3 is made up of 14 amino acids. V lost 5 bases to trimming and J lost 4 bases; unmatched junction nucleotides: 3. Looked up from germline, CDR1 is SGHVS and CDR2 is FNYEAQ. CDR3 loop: CASSPTSGADTQYF. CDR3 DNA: TGTGCCAGCAGCCCCACTAGCGGGGCAGATACGCAGTATTTT.

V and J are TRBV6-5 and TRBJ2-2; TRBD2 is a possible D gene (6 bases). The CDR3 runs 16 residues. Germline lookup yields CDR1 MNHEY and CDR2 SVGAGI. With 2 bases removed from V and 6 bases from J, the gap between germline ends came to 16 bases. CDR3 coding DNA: TGTGCCAGCAGTTACCCCCGCCTTCGGGGGTCCGGGGAGCTGTTTTTT. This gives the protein CASSYPRLRGSGELFF.

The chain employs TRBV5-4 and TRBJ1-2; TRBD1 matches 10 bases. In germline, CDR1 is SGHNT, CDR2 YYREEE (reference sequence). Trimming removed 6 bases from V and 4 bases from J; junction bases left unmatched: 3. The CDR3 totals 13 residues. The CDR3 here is CASTRDRGYGYTF. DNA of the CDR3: TGTGCCAGCACCCGGGACAGGGGCTATGGCTACACCTTC.

CDR3 loop: CASKKDRNTDEQFF. The CDR3 DNA is TGTGCCAGCAAAAAGGACAGGAATACCGATGAGCAGTTCTTC. This chain connects TRBV2 to TRBJ2-1, with 7 bases that match TRBD1. V lost 7 bases, J lost 8 bases, and 11 bases stayed unmatched. The germline V gene has CDR1 SNHLY and CDR2 FYNNEI. The CDR3 consists of 14 residues.

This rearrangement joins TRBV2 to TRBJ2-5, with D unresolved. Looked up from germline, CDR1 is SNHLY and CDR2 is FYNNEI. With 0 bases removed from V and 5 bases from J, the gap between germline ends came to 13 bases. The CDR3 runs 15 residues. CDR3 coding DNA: TGTGCCAGCAGTGAAGCCTTGGGCCTCGGGGAGACCCAGTACTTC. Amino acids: CASSEALGLGETQYF.

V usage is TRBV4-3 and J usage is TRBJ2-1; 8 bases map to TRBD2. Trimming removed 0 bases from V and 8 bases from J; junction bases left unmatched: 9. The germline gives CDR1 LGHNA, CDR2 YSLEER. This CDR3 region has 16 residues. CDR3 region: CASSQDTGLAYYEQFF. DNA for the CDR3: TGCGCCAGCAGCCAAGACACCGGACTAGCTTATTATGAGCAGTTCTTC.

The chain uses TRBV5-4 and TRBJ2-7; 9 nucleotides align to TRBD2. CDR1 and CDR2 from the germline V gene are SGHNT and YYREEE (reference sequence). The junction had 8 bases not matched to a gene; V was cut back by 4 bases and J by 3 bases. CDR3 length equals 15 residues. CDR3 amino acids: CASSTIGTSSYEQYV. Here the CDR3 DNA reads TGTGCCAGCAGCACTATTGGGACTAGCAGCTACGAGCAGTACGTC.

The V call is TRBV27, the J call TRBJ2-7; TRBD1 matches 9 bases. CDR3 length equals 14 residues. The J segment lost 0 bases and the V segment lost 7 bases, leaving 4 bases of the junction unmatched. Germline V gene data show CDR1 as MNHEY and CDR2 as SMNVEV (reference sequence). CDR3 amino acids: CASKKTGGSYEQYV. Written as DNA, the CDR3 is TGTGCCAGCAAAAAGACAGGGGGCTCCTACGAGCAGTACGTC.

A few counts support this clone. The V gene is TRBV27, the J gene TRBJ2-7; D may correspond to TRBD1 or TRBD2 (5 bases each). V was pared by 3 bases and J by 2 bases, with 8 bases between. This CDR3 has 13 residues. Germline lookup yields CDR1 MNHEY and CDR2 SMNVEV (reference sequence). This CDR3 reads CASSLGPAYEQYF. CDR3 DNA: TGTGCCAGCAGTTTGGGACCGGCCTACGAGCAGTACTTC.

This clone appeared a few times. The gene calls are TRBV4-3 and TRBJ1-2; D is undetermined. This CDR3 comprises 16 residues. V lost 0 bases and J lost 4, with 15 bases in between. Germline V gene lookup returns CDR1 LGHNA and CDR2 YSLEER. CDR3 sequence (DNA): TGCGCCAGCAGCCAAGACTCGGCACAGCCCAGCTATGGCTACACCTTC. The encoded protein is CASSQDSAQPSYGYTF.

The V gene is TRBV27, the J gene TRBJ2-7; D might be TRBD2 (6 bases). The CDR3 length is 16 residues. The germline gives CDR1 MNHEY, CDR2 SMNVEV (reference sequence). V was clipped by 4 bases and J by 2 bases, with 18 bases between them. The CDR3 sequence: CASSSFSSGLPYEQYV. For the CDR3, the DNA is TGTGCCAGCAGTTCCTTTTCCTCAGGACTACCCTACGAGCAGTACGTC.

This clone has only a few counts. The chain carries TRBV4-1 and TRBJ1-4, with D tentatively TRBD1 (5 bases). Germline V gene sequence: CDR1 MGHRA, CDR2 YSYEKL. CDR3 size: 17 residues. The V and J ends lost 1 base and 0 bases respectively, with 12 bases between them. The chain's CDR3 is CASSQGRRVTTNEKLFF. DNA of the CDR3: TGCGCCAGCAGCCAAGGACGCAGGGTAACAACTAATGAAAAACTGTTTTTT.

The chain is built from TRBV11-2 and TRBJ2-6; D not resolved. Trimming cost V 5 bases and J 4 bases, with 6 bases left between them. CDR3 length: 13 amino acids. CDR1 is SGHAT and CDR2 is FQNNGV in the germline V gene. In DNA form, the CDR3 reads TGTGCCAGCAGCACACACGGGGCCAACGTCCTGACTTTC. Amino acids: CASSTHGANVLTF.

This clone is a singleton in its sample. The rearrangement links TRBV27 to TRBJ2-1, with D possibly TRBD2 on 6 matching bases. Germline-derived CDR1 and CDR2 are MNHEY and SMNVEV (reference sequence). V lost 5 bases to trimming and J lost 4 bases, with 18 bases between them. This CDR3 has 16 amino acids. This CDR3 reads CASSPPGGEGYNEQFF. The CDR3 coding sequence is TGTGCCAGCAGTCCCCCCGGAGGGGAAGGTTACAATGAGCAGTTCTTC.

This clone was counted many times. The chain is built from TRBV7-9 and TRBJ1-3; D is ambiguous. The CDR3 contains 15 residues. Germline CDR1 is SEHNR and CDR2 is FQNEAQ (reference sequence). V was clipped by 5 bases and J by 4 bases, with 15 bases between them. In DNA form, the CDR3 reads TGTGCCAGCAGCCCCCCCTTCCGGGTCGGAAACACCATATATTTT. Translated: CASSPPFRVGNTIYF.